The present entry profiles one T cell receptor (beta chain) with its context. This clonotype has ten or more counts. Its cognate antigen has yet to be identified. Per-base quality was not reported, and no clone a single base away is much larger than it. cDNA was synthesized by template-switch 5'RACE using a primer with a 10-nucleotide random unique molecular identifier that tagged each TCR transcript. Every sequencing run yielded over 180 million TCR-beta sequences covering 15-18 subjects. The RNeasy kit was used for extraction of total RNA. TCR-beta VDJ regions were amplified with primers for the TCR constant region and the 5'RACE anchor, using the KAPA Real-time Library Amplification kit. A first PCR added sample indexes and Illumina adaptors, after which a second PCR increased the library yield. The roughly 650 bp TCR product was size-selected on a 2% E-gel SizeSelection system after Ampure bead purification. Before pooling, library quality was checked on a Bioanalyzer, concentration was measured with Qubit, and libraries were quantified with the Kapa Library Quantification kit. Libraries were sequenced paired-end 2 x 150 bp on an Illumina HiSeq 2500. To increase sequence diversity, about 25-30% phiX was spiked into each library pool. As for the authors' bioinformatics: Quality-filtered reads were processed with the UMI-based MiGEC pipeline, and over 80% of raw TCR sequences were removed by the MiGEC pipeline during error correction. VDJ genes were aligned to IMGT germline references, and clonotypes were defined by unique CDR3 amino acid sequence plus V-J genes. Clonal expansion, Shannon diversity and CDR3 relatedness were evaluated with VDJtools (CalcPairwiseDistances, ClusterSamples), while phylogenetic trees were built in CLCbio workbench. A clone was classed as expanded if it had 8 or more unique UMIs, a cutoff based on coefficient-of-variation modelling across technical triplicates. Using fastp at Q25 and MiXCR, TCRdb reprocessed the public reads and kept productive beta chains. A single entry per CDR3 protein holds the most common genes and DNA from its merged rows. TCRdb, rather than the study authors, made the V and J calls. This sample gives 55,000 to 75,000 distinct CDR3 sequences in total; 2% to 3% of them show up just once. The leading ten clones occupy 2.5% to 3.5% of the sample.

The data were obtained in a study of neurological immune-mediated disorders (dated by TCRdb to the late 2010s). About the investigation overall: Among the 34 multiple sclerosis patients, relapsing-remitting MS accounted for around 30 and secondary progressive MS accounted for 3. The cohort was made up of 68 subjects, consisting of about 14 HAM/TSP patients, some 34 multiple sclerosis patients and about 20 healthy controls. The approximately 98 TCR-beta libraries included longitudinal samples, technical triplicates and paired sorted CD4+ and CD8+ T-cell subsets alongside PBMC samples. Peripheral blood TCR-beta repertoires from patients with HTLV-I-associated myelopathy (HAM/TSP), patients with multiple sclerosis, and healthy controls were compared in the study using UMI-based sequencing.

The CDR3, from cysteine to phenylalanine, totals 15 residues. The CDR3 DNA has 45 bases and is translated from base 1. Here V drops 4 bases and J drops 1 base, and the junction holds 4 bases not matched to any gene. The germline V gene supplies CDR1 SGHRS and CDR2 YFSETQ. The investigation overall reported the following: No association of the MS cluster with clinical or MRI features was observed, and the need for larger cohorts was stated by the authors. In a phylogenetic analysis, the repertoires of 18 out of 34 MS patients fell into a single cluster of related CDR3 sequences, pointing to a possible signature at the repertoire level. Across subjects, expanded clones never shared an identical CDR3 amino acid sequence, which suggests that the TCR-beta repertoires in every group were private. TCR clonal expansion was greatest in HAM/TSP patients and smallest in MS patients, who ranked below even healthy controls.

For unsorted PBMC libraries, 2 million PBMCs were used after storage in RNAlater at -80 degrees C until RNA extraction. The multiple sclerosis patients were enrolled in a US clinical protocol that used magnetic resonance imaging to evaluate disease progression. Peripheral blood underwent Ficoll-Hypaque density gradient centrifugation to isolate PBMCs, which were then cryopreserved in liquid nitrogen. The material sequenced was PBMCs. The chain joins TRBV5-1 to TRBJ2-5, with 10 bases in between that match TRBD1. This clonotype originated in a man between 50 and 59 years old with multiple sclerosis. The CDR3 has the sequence CASSPRTGGQETQYF. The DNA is TGCGCCAGCAGCCCCCGGACAGGGGGCCAAGAGACCCAGTACTTC.